The present T cell receptor beta chain was sequenced within a study of CXCR3-negative and CXCR3-positive naive CD8 T cells. Points on this clonotype: Its antigen remains unidentified.

Regarding the study as a whole: CXCR3-positive naive cells carried more hydrophobic TRB CDR3s than CXCR3-negative ones. Naive cells, whether CXCR3-negative or CXCR3-positive, had similar TRBV-TRBJ usage, while memory cells differed.

This CDR3 is 13 amino acids long. Germline-derived CDR1 and CDR2 are MNHEY and SVGAGI. The TRB cDNA libraries were prepared by 5' RACE with UMI labels. TCRdb processed the 5' RACE reads again and assigns one entry to each CDR3 protein, with no DNA. The listing records tens of thousands of distinct CDR3 sequences. The TCR was taken from a human donor in good health. Some clones in this sample may be carry-over from other donors' samples. The genes are TRBV6-5 and TRBJ2-3; lacking DNA, the TRBD1 call made by TCRdb goes unchecked. The sequenced sample consisted of naive CXCR3+ CD8+ T cells from blood. The subset denotes: CD45RO-CCR7+CD27+CD95- naive CD8+ T cells expressing CXCR3 (TNR3+). CDR3 loop: CASGGGSSDTQYF.